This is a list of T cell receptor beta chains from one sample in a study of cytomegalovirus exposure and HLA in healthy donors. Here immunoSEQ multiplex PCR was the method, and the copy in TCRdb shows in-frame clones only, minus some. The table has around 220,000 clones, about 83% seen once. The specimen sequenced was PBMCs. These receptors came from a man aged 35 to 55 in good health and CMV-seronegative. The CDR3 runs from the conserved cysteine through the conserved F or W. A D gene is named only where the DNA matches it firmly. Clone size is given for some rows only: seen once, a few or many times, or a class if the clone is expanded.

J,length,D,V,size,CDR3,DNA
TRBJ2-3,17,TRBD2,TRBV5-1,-,CASSLDQAGGTTDTQYF,TGCGCCAGCAGCTTGGATCAGGCGGGAGGAACTACAGATACGCAGTATTTT
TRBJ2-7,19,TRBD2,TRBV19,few,CASSTKGSYGLAGSYEQYF,TGTGCCAGTAGTACAAAGGGCAGCTATGGACTAGCGGGATCCTACGAGCAGTACTTC
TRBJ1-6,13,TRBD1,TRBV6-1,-,CASRLTGGTPLHF,TGTGCCAGCAGATTGACAGGGGGAACACCCCTCCACTTT
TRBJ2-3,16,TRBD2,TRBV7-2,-,CASSLELAGHTDTQYF,TGTGCCAGCAGCTTAGAACTAGCGGGGCACACAGATACGCAGTATTTT
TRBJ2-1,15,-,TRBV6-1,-,CASSLQTLTYNEQFF,TGTGCCAGCAGCCTACAGACCCTAACCTACAATGAGCAGTTCTTC
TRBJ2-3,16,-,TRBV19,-,CASSSPSRDFTDTQYF,TGTGCCAGTAGTTCCCCCTCCAGGGACTTCACAGATACGCAGTATTTT
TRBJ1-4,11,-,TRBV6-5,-,CASIPVEKLFF,TGTGCCAGCATCCCGGTTGAAAAACTGTTTTTT
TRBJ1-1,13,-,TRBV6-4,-,CASREEEGTEAFF,TGTGCCAGCAGGGAGGAGGAGGGCACTGAAGCTTTCTTT
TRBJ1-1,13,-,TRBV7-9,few,CASSPTVNTEAFF,TGTGCCAGCAGCCCGACAGTGAACACTGAAGCTTTCTTT
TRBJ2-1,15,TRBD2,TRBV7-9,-,CASSLAGGLYNEQFF,TGTGCCAGCAGTCTCGCGGGGGGGCTCTACAATGAGCAGTTCTTC
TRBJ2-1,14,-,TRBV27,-,CASSPTGDYNEQFF,TGTGCCAGCAGTCCGACAGGAGACTACAATGAGCAGTTCTTC
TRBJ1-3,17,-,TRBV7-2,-,CASSLGGGTLAGNTIYF,TGTGCCAGCAGCTTAGGCGGCGGTACTCTGGCTGGAAACACCATATATTTT
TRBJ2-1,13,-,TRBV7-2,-,CASSLAGVNEQFF,TGTGCCAGCAGCTTAGCCGGAGTTAATGAGCAGTTCTTC
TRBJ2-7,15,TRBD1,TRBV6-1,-,CASSARDSMTYEQYF,TGTGCCAGCAGTGCCCGGGACAGCATGACCTACGAGCAGTACTTC
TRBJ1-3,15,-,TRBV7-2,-,CASSLVGGAGNTIYF,TGTGCCAGCAGCTTAGTCGGGGGGGCTGGAAACACCATATATTTT
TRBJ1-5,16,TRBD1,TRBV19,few,CASSTPVGTVDQPQHF,TGTGCCAGTAGTACCCCAGTTGGGACAGTCGATCAGCCCCAGCATTTT
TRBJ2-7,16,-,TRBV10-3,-,CAISHGGRQEGYEQYF,TGTGCCATCAGCCACGGGGGGAGACAGGAAGGCTACGAGCAGTACTTC
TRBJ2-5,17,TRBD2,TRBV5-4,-,CASSLGLAGRNQETQYF,TGTGCCAGCAGCTTGGGACTAGCGGGACGAAACCAAGAGACCCAGTACTTC
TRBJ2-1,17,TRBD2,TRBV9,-,CASSVVFSGESYNEQFF,TGTGCCAGCAGCGTAGTTTTTAGCGGGGAATCCTACAATGAGCAGTTCTTC
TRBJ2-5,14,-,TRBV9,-,CASSVEGVWETQYF,TGTGCCAGCAGCGTAGAGGGGGTTTGGGAGACCCAGTACTTC
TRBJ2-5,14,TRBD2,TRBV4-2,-,CASSQIAGGETQYF,TGTGCCAGCAGCCAAATAGCGGGGGGAGAGACCCAGTACTTC
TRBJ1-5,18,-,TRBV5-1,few,CASSLEFALQGGNQPQHF,TGCGCCAGCAGCTTGGAGTTTGCGCTTCAGGGTGGCAATCAGCCCCAGCATTTT
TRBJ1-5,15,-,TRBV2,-,CASSVMELSNQPQHF,TGTGCCAGCAGTGTAATGGAGTTGAGCAATCAGCCCCAGCATTTT
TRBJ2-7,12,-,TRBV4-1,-,CASSQEGYEQYF,TGCGCCAGCAGCCAAGAGGGCTACGAGCAGTACTTC
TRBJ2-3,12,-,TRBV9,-,CASSVGGDTQYF,TGTGCCAGCAGCGTTGGGGGGGATACGCAGTATTTT